Each of the 15 T cell receptor beta chains below was sequenced from the same sample in a study of shared clonotypes between healthy human individuals. Assay used: immunoSEQ multiplex PCR; TCRdb lists only in-frame clones, some missing. The sample holds fewer than 3 million clones, about nine tenths seen once. The material sequenced was naive CD4+ T cells from PBMCs. As to subset: CD45RA+ positively selected. These receptors were collected from a man younger than 35 in good health. Some clones in this sample may be carry-over from other donors' samples.

Notes on this clone: The identical CDR3 is also encoded by other nucleotide sequences in the sample. The chain joins TRBV7-2 to TRBJ1-5, with TRBD1 as a possible D gene (6 bases). The germline V gene encodes CDR1 SGHTA and CDR2 FQGNSA. Between the trimmed V and J ends, which lost 5 bases and 7 bases, there was a span of 12 bases. This CDR3 is built from 13 residues. The CDR3 here is CASSPRGGQPQHF. As DNA, the CDR3 is TGTGCCAGCAGCCCCAGGGGCGGGCAGCCCCAGCATTTT.

CDR3 in DNA: TGTGCCAGCAGTGACACTGACTATGGCTACACCTTC. It is translated as CASSDTDYGYTF. The rearrangement links TRBV2 to TRBJ1-2; D ambiguous. Germline values: CDR1 SNHLY, CDR2 FYNNEI. V dropped 3 bases and J dropped 3 bases, with 5 bases sitting between them. This CDR3 has 12 residues. The variable domain in full, completed from reference TRBV2 and TRBJ1-2, reads EPEVTQTPSHQVTQMGQEVILRCVPISNHLYFYWYRQILGQKVEFLVSFYNNEISEKSEIFDDQFSVERPDGSNFTLKIRSTKLEDSAMYFCASSDTDYGYTFGSGTRLTVV.

The V and J genes are TRBV28 and TRBJ1-5; the D gene is possibly TRBD1 (5 bases). V lost 6 bases, J lost 0 bases, and 12 bases lay in between. This CDR3 comprises 15 residues. Per the germline V gene, CDR1 is MDHEN and CDR2 is SYDVKM. The chain's CDR3 is CASRSGDYSNQPQHF. For the CDR3, the DNA is TGTGCCAGCAGATCCGGGGACTATAGCAATCAGCCCCAGCATTTT.

This chain links TRBV7-3 with TRBJ2-7, with 9 bases that match TRBD1. With 5 bases clipped from V and 4 bases from J, the junction kept 6 bases outside the gene matches. Germline CDR1 SGHTA, CDR2 FQGTGA. The CDR3 loop spans 14 amino acids. The CDR3 reads CASSPAGQGYEQYF. The CDR3 nucleotides read TGTGCCAGCAGCCCCGCTGGACAGGGGTACGAGCAGTACTTC.

The J gene is TRBJ1-4, the V gene TRBV7-9, with D possibly matching TRBD1 (5 bases). CDR1 is SEHNR, CDR2 FQNEAQ, per germline (reference sequence). The CDR3 loop spans 13 amino acids. Trimming pared 6 bases from V and 1 base from J, leaving 6 bases between. The CDR3 nucleotides are TGTGCCAGCAGGGGGCTAACTAATGAAAAACTGTTTTTT. Protein: CASRGLTNEKLFF. Drawing the rest from reference TRBV7-9 and TRBJ1-4, the complete variable domain is DTGVSQNPRHKITKRGQNVTFRCDPISEHNRLYWYRQTLGQGPEFLTYFQNEAQLEKSRLLSDRFSAERPKGSFSTLEIQRTEQGDSAMYLCASRGLTNEKLFFGSGTQLSVL.

The J gene is TRBJ1-4, the V gene TRBV5-6; possibly TRBD1 for D (5 bases). Looked up from germline, CDR1 is SGHDT and CDR2 is YYEEEE. The ends were cut back, 4 bases at V and 6 bases at J, with 10 bases in the middle. CDR3 length equals 13 residues. CDR3 DNA sequence: TGTGCCAGCAGCCTAGGGACGGATGAAAAACTGTTTTTT. This translates into CASSLGTDEKLFF. The complete variable domain, with remaining parts taken from reference TRBV5-6 and TRBJ1-4, reads DAGVTQSPTHLIKTRGQQVTLRCSPKSGHDTVSWYQQALGQGPQFIFQYYEEEERQRGNFPDRFSGHQFPNYSSELNVNALLLGDSALYLCASSLGTDEKLFFGSGTQLSVL.

The chain carries TRBV6-5 and TRBJ1-1; TRBD1 is a possible D gene (5 bases). The V gene's germline CDR1 is MNHEY and CDR2 SVGAGI. The V end was cut by 2 bases, the J end by 0 bases, with 10 bases between. CDR3 length: 15 amino acids. The CDR3 sequence: CASSYRGIMNTEAFF. CDR3 coding DNA: TGTGCCAGCAGTTACCGGGGCATCATGAACACTGAAGCTTTCTTT.

This chain links TRBV30 with TRBJ2-1; the D call may be TRBD1 or TRBD2 (5 bases each). This CDR3 spans 16 amino acids. From germline, CDR1 is GTSNPN and CDR2 SVGIG (reference sequence). The ends were cut back, 3 bases at V and 5 bases at J, with 20 bases in the middle. The CDR3 DNA is TGTGCCTGGAGCTTAGGGGACCGCTCAAGGAACAATGAGCAGTTCTTC. Its protein is CAWSLGDRSRNNEQFF.

This rearrangement joins TRBV5-4 to TRBJ2-1, with TRBD1 identical over 8 bases. CDR3 length equals 15 residues. Germline V gene lookup returns CDR1 SGHNT and CDR2 YYREEE (reference sequence). With 1 base clipped from V and 7 bases from J, the junction kept 7 bases outside the gene matches. The chain's CDR3 is CASSLSTGAANEQFF. In nucleotides, the CDR3 is TGTGCCAGCAGCTTGTCGACAGGGGCAGCGAATGAGCAGTTCTTC.

Here the CDR3 reads CASSPHQGARGYTF. For the CDR3, the DNA is TGCGCCAGCAGCCCTCATCAGGGGGCGCGTGGCTACACCTTC. The gene calls are TRBV4-3 and TRBJ1-2; TRBD1 aligns across 8 bases. The CDR3 is 14 amino acids. Per the germline V gene, CDR1 is LGHNA and CDR2 is YSLEER. Losses at the gene ends were 4 bases for V and 7 bases for J; bases not matched to a gene: 8.

Here the CDR3 reads CASSGGGHPGGEHYGYTF. The CDR3 DNA reads TGTGCCAGCAGTGGCGGGGGGCACCCAGGGGGTGAGCACTATGGCTACACCTTC. The chain carries TRBV28 and TRBJ1-2, with 7 bases fitting TRBD1. The ends lost 5 bases at V and 3 bases at J; junction bases unmatched: 18. The CDR3 spans 18 residues. Germline V CDR1 and CDR2: MDHEN, SYDVKM.

This chain connects TRBV19 to TRBJ2-1; weak D call: TRBD1 (6 bases). Germline V gene sequence: CDR1 LNHDA, CDR2 SQIVND (reference sequence). Trimming pared 3 bases from V and 1 base from J, leaving 13 bases between. The CDR3 is made up of 16 amino acids. CDR3 sequence (DNA): TGTGCCAGTAGTATCCCGAGGGGGAAATCCTACAATGAGCAGTTCTTC. It is translated as CASSIPRGKSYNEQFF.

This chain joins TRBV11-3 and TRBJ2-1; D is perhaps TRBD2 (5 bases). The V and J ends lost 7 bases and 8 bases respectively, with 24 bases between them. The germline V gene encodes CDR1 SGHNT and CDR2 YENEEA. The CDR3 sequence is 16 residues long. The CDR3 region is CASTPGERGKEDEQFF. The CDR3 DNA reads as TGTGCCAGCACCCCCGGGGAGCGTGGAAAGGAAGATGAGCAGTTCTTC.

The rearrangement joins TRBV30 to TRBJ2-1, with D possibly being TRBD2 (5 bases). Germline V gives CDR1 GTSNPN, CDR2 SVGIG (reference sequence). This CDR3 is built from 13 residues. Trimming left V 3 bases short and J 3 bases short, with 9 bases between. The CDR3 loop is CAWRNGVYNEQFF. CDR3 coding DNA: TGTGCCTGGAGGAACGGGGTCTACAATGAGCAGTTCTTC.

The chain recombines TRBV30 with TRBJ2-1; 8 bases map to TRBD2. Germline V CDR1 and CDR2: GTSNPN, SVGIG (reference sequence). Unmatched junction bases numbered 3, after V lost 5 bases and J lost 0 bases. CDR3 size: 14 residues. The CDR3 region has the DNA TGTGCCTGGGCAAGCGGGAGCTCCTACAATGAGCAGTTCTTC. Its protein product is CAWASGSSYNEQFF. The complete variable domain, with remaining parts taken from reference TRBV30 and TRBJ2-1, reads SQTIHQWPATLVQPVGSPLSLECTVEGTSNPNLYWYRQAAGRGLQLLFYSVGIGQISSEVPQNLSASRPQDRQFILSSKKLLLSDSGFYLCAWASGSSYNEQFFGPGTRLTVL.